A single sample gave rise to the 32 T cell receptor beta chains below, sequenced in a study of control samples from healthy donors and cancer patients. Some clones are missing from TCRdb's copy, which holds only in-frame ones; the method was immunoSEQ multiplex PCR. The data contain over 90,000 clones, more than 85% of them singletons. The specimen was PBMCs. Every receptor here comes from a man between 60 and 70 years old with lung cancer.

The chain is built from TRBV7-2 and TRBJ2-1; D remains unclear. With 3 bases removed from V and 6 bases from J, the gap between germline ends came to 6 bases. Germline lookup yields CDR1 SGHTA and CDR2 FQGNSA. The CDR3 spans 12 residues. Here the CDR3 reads CASSFPSNEQFF. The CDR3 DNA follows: TGTGCCAGCAGCTTCCCCTCCAATGAGCAGTTCTTC.

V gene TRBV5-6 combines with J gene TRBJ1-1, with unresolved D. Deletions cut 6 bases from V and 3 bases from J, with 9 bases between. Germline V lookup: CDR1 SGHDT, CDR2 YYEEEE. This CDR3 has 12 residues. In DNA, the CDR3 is TGTGCCAGCACATCCCGGGACACTGAAGCTTTCTTT. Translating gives CASTSRDTEAFF.

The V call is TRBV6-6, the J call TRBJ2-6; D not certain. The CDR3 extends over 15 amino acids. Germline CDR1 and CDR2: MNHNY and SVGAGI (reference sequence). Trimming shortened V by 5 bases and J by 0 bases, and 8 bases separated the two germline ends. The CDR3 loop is CASSDQISGANVLTF. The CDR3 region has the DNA TGTGCCAGCAGTGACCAGATCTCTGGGGCCAACGTCCTGACTTTC.

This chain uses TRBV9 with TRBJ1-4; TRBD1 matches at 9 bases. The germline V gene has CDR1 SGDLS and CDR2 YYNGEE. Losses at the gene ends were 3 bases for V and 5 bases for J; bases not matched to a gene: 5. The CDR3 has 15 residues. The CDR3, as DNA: TGTGCCAGCAGCGAGATGGACAGGGGAAATGAAAAACTGTTTTTT. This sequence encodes CASSEMDRGNEKLFF. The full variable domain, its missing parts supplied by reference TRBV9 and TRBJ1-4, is DSGVTQTPKHLITATGQRVTLRCSPRSGDLSVYWYQQSLDQGLQFLIQYYNGEERAKGNILERFSAQQFPDLHSELNLSSLELGDSALYFCASSEMDRGNEKLFFGSGTQLSVL.

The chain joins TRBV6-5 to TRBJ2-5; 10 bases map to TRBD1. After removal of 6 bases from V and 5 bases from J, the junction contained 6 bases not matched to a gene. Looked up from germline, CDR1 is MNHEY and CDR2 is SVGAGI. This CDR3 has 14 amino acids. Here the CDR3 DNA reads TGTGCCAGCAGGGGGGGACAGGGGAAGGAGACCCAGTACTTC. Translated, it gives CASRGGQGKETQYF.

The CDR3 DNA sequence: TGTGCCGCCCACGGGACAGGGGTGGGCCAGCCCCAGCATTTT. Protein sequence: CAAHGTGVGQPQHF. The gene calls are TRBV6-5 and TRBJ1-5, with TRBD1 matching 10 bases. V lost 11 bases and J lost 7; bases outside the gene matches: 11. Germline CDR1 MNHEY, CDR2 SVGAGI. The CDR3 consists of 14 residues.

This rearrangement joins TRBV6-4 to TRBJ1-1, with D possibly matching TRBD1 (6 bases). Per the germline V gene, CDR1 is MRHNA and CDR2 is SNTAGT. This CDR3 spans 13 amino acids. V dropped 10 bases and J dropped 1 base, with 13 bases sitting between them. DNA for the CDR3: TGTGCCACCCGGACAGCCGCGAACACTGAAGCTTTCTTT. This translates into CATRTAANTEAFF.

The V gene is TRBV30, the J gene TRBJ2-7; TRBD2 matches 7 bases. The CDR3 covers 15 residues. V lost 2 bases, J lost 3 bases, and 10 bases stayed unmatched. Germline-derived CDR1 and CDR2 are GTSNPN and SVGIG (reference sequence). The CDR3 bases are TGTGCCTGGAGTAACGAGGCTAGCGGCCTCTACGAGCAGTACTTC. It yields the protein CAWSNEASGLYEQYF.

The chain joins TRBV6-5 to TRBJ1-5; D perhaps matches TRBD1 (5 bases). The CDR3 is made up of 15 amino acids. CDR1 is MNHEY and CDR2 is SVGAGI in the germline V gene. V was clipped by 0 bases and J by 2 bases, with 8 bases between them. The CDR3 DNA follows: TGTGCCAGCAGTTACTCCTGGGACGGCAATCAGCCCCAGCATTTT. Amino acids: CASSYSWDGNQPQHF.

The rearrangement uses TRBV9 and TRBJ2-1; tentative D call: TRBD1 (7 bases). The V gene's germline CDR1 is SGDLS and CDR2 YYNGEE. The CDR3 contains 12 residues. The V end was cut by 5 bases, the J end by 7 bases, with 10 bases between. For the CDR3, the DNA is TGTGCCAGCAGGCCAGGGGGGAATGAGCAGTTCTTC. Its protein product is CASRPGGNEQFF.

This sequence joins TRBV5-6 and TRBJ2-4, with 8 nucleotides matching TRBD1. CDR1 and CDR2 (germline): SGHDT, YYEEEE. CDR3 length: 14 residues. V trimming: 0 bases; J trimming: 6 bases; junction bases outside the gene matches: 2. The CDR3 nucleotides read TGTGCCAGCAGCTTGGGACAGGGGATAAACATTCAGTACTTC. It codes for CASSLGQGINIQYF.

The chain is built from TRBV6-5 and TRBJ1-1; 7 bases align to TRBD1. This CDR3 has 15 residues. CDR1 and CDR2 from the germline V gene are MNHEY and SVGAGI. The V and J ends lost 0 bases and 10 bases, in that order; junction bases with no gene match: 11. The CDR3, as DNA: TGTGCCAGCAGTTACTCGCCTCGGACAGGCTTGGTAGCTTTCTTT. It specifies CASSYSPRTGLVAFF.

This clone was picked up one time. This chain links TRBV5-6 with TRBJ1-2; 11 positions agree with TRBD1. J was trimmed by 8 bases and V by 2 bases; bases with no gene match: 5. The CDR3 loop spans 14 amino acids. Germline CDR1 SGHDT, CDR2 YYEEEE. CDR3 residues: CASSFGTGGDGYTF. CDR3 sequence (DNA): TGTGCCAGCAGCTTTGGGACAGGGGGAGACGGCTACACCTTC.

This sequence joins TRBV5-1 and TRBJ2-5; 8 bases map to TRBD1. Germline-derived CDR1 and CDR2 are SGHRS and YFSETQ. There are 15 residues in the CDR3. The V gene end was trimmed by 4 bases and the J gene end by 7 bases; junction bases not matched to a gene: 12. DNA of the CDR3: TGCGCCAGCAGCCCGTCGACAGGGGTGGCTGGGACCCAGTACTTC. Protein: CASSPSTGVAGTQYF.

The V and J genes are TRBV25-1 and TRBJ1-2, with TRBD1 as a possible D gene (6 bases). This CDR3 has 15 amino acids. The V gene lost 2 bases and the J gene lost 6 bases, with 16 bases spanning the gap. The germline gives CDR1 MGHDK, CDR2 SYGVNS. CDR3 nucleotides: TGTGCCAGCAGTGAACCGCAGGGGTTGGAGAATGGCTACACCTTC. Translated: CASSEPQGLENGYTF.

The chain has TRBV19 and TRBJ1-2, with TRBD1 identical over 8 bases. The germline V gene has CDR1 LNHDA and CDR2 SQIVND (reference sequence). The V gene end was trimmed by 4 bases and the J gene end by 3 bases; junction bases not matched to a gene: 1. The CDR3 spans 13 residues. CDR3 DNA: TGTGCCAGTAGTAAGACAGGGGACTATGGCTACACCTTC. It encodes CASSKTGDYGYTF.

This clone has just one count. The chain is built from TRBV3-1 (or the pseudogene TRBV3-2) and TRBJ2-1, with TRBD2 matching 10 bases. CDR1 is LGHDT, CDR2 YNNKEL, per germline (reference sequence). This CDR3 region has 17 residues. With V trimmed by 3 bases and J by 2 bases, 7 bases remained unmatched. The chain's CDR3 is CASSQLLAGSAYNEQFF. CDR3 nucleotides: TGTGCCAGCAGCCAGTTACTAGCGGGGTCGGCCTACAATGAGCAGTTCTTC.

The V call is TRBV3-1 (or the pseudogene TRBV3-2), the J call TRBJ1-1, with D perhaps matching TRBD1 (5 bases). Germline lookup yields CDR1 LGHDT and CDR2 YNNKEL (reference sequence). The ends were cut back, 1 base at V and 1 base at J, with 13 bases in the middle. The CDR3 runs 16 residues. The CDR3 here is CASSQGVGTGNTEAFF. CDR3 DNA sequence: TGTGCCAGCAGCCAAGGGGTCGGGACGGGGAACACTGAAGCTTTCTTT.

CDR3 sequence: CASSAGPGTLGTEAFF. The CDR3 coding sequence is TGTGCCAGCAGCGCGGGTCCAGGGACTTTGGGGACTGAAGCTTTCTTT. This chain links TRBV7-9 with TRBJ1-1, with a tentative D call TRBD1 (5 bases). The CDR3 is 16 amino acids. The V end was cut by 5 bases, the J end by 5 bases, with 21 bases between. Germline V CDR1 and CDR2: SEHNR, FQNEAQ (reference sequence).

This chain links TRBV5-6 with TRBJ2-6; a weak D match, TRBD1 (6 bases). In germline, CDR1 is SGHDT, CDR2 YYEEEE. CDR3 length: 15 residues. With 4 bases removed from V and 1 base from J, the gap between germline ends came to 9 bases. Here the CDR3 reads CASSDTGSGANVLTF. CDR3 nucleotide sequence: TGTGCCAGCAGCGATACAGGGTCTGGGGCCAACGTCCTGACTTTC.

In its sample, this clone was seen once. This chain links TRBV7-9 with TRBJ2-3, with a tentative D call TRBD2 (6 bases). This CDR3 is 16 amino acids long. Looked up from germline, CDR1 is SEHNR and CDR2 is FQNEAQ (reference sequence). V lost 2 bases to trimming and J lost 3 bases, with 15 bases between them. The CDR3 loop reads CASSLMGGGLTDTQYF. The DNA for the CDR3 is TGTGCCAGCAGCTTAATGGGTGGGGGACTGACAGATACGCAGTATTTT.

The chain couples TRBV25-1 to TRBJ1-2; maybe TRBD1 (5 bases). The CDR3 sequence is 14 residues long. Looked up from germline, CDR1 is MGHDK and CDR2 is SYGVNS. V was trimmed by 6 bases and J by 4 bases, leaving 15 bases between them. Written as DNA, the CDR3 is TGTGCCAGCAGAGGGGACGACAGAACCTATGGCTACACCTTC. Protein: CASRGDDRTYGYTF.

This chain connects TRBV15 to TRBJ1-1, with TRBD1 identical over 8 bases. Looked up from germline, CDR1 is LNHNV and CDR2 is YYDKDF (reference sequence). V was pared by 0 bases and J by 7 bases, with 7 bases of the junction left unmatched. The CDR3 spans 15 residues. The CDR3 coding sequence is TGTGCCACCAGCAGAGATCGGGGCAGGGGGCATGAAGCTTTCTTT. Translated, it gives CATSRDRGRGHEAFF.

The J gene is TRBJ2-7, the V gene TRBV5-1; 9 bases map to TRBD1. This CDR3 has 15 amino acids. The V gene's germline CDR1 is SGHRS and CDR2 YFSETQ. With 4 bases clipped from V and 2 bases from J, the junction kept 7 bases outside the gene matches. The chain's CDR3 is CASSVNRGPTYEQYF. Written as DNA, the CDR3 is TGCGCCAGCAGCGTAAACAGGGGGCCCACCTACGAGCAGTACTTC.

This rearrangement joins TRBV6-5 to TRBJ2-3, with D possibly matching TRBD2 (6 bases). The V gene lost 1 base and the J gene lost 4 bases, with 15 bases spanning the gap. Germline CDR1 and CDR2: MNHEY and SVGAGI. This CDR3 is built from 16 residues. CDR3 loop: CASSYFLGEVADTQYF. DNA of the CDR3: TGTGCCAGCAGTTACTTCTTAGGGGAGGTTGCAGATACGCAGTATTTT.

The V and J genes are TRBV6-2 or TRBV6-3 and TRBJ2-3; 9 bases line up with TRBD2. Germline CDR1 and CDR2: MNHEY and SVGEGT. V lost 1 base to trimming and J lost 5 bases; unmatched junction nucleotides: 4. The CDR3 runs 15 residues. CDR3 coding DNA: TGTGCCAGCAGTTACTTGGCGGGGGGGCTAGATACGCAGTATTTT. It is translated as CASSYLAGGLDTQYF.

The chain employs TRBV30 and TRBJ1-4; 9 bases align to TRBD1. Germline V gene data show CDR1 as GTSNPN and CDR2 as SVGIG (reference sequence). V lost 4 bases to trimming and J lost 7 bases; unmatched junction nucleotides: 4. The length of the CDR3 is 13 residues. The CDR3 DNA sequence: TGTGCCTGGACCGGGACAGGGCTTGAAAAACTGTTTTTT. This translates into CAWTGTGLEKLFF.

DNA of the CDR3: TGTGCCAGCAGCCCCCCCCCGGGACAGGGATACACCGGGGAGCTGTTTTTT. Translation: CASSPPPGQGYTGELFF. The J gene is TRBJ2-2, the V gene TRBV9; 9 bases are a match to TRBD1. CDR3 length equals 17 residues. With V trimmed by 4 bases and J by 3 bases, 10 bases remained unmatched. Germline V CDR1 and CDR2: SGDLS, YYNGEE.

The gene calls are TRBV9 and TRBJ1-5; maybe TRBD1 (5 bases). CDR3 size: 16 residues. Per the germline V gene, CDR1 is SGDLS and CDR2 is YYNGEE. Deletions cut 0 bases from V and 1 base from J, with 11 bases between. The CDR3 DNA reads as TGTGCCAGCAGCGTAGATGGGGGGGAGAGCAATCAGCCCCAGCATTTT. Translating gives CASSVDGGESNQPQHF.

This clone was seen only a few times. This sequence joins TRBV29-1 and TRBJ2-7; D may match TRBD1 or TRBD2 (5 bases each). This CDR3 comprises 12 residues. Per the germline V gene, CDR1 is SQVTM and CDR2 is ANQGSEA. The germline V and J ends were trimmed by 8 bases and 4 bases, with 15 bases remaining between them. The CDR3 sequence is CSFRRDGYEQYF. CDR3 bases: TGCAGCTTCCGTCGGGACGGATACGAGCAGTACTTC.

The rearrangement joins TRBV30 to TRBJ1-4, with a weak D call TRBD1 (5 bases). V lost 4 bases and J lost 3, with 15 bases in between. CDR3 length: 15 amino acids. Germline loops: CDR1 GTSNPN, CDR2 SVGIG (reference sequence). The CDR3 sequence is CAWNDGAGSNEKLFF. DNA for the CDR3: TGTGCCTGGAACGATGGGGCAGGATCTAATGAAAAACTGTTTTTT.

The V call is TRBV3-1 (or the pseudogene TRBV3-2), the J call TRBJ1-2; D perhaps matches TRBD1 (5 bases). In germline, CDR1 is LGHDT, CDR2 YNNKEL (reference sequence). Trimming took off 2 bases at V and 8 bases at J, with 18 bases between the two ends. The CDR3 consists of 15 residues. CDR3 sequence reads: CASSQTQGPFGGYTF. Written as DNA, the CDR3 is TGTGCCAGCAGCCAAACGCAGGGCCCCTTTGGCGGCTACACCTTC.